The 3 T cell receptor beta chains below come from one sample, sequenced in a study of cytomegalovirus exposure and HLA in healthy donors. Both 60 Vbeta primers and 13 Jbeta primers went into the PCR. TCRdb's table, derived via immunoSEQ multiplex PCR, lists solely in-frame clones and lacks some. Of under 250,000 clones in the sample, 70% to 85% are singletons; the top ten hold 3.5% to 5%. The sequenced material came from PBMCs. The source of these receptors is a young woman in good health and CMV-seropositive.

CDR3 residues: CASSQGTHQETQYF. The CDR3 bases are TGTGCCAGCAGCCAAGGGACTCACCAAGAGACCCAGTACTTC. V gene TRBV14 combines with J gene TRBJ2-5, with D perhaps TRBD2 (5 bases). Trimming took 1 base from V and 0 from J, leaving 6 bases between them. Germline V CDR1 and CDR2: SGHDN, FVKESK. The CDR3 runs 14 residues.

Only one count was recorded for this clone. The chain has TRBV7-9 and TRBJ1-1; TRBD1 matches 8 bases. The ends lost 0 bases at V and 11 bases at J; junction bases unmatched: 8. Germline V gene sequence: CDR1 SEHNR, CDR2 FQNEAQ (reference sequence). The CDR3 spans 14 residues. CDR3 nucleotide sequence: TGTGCCAGCAGCTTAGCACAGGGGGTAGCGGTGGCTTTCTTT. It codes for CASSLAQGVAVAFF.

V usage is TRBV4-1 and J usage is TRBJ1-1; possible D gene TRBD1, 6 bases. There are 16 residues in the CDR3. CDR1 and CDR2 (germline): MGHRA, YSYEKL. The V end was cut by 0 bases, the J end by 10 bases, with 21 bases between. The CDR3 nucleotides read TGCGCCAGCAGCCAAGAAAGAACCGCAGACAGGTATAGAGCTTTCTTT. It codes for CASSQERTADRYRAFF.